What follows is one TCR beta chain and its context. Its antigen is currently unknown. This sample is drawn from a study of CD8+ T cells in alopecia areata. Study summary: Each of the treated patients was given oral tofacitinib, 5 to 10 mg twice daily, for moderate-to-severe alopecia areata. General study findings and limits: In patients, TCRs were shared less clearly than in mice, and HLA may possibly be involved.

Collection of lesional scalp punch biopsies and peripheral blood was performed in alopecia areata patients. From PBMCs, CD4+ and CD8+ T cells were sorted. Germline lookup yields CDR1 LGHNA and CDR2 YSLEER. The CDR3 loop spans 16 amino acids. V dropped 0 bases and J dropped 4 bases, with 15 bases sitting between them. cDNA reverse transcribed from extracted RNA served as the sequencing template. Sequenced by immunoSEQ multiplex PCR; TCRdb stores in-frame clones only, minus some. The data show some 130,000 clones, 49% seen once. This specimen consisted of CD8+ T cells sorted from blood, obtained at week 0. This TCR came from a human donor with alopecia areata. This rearrangement joins TRBV4-3 to TRBJ1-1; D perhaps matches TRBD1 (6 bases). CDR3 coding DNA: TGCGCCAGCAGCCAAGAATCAGCGGGGGGCATCACTGAAGCTTTCTTT. It translates to CASSQESAGGITEAFF.